This TCR beta chain comes out of a study of cytomegalovirus exposure and HLA in healthy donors. The PCR had 60 Vbeta and 13 Jbeta primers. Generated by immunoSEQ multiplex PCR, the TCRdb table keeps only in-frame clones and is missing some. The sample table sets out about 55,000 clones. For this clone: Antigen unknown.

Among the donors, all were healthy bone marrow donors. Per the germline V gene, CDR1 is KGHSH and CDR2 is LQKENI. The CDR3 sequence is 14 residues long. V shed 2 bases and J 3 bases; nucleotides not matched to a gene: 3. Study-level findings and limits: TCR beta chains numbering more than 150 were designated cytomegalovirus-associated.

The chain joins TRBV18 to TRBJ1-2; 7 positions agree with TRBD1. The source is a man between 45 and 60 years old in good health and CMV-seropositive. Specimen: PBMCs. Here the CDR3 DNA reads TGTGCCAGCTCACCAGGCAGGGGGGACTATGGCTACACCTTC. Translating it yields CASSPGRGDYGYTF.